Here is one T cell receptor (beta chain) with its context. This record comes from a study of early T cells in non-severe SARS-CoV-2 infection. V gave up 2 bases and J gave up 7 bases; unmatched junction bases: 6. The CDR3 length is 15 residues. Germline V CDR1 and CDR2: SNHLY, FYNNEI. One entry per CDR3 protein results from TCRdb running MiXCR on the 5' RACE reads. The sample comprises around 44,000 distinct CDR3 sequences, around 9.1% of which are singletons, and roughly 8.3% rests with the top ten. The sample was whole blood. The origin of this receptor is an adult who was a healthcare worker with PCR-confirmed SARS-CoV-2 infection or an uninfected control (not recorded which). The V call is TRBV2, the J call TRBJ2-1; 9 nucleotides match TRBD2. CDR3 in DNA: TGTGCCAGCAGTGAACGAGCGGGAGGAATTAATGAGCAGTTCTTC. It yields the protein CASSERAGGINEQFF.